The clone carrying this T cell receptor (beta chain) showed up just a few times. Its cognate antigen is unknown. Time point in this sample: baseline, week 1 (first vaccination visit). Treatment meaning: pre-vaccination baseline after standard-of-care therapy. V gave up 4 bases and J gave up 8 bases, with 24 bases separating them. CDR3 length: 17 residues. Germline V CDR1 and CDR2: SGHNT, YYREEE (reference sequence). The source of the sample is a study of a mutant IDH1 vaccine in newly diagnosed glioma. Study-wide results and limits: Detectable vaccine-induced immune responses arose in more than 85% of patients.

Profiling relied on immunoSEQ multiplex PCR, and the TCRdb table lists in-frame clones only, not all of them. Here the sample spans around 99,000 clones, roughly 78% being singletons. The sample here was PBMCs, taken from a glioma patient treated with radiotherapy, temozolomide or both. This sequence joins TRBV5-4 and TRBJ1-4; tentatively, D is TRBD1 (6 bases). The TCR sequence derives from a man between 35 and 55 years old with glioma. The CDR3 sequence: CASSQEAVTGRKEKLFF. In DNA, the CDR3 is TGTGCCAGCAGCCAAGAGGCGGTAACAGGGAGGAAAGAAAAACTGTTTTTT.